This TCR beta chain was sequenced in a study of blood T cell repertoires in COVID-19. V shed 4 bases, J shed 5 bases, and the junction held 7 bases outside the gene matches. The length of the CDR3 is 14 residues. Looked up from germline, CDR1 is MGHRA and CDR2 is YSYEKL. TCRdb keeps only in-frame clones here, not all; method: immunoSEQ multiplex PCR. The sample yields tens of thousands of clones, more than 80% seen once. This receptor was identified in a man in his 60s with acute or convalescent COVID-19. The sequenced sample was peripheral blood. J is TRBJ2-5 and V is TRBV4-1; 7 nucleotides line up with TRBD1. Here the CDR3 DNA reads TGCGCCAGCAGCCGCCCGACAGGGCACGAGACCCAGTACTTC. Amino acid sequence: CASSRPTGHETQYF.